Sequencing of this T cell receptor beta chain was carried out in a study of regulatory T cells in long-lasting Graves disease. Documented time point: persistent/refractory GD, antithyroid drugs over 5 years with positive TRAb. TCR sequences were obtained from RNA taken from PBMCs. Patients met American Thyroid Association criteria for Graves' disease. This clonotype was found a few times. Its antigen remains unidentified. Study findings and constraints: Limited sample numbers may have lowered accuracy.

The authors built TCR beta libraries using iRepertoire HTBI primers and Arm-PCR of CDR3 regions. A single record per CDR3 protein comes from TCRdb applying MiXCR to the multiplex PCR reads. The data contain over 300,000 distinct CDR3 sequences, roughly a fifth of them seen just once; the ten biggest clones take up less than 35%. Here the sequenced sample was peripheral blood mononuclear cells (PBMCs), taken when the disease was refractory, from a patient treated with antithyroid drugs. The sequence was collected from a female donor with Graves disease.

DNA of the CDR3: TGTGCCATCAGGGGGGAGGTCGGGGAGCTGTTTTTT. This sequence encodes CAIRGEVGELFF. The J gene is TRBJ2-2, the V gene TRBV10-3, with a tentative D call TRBD2 (6 bases). The CDR3 sequence is 12 residues long. Germline values: CDR1 ENHRY, CDR2 SYGVKD. V was trimmed by 6 bases and J by 7 bases, leaving 9 bases between them.